Each of the 23 T cell receptor beta chains below was sequenced from the same sample in a study of T cells after posttransplantation cyclophosphamide. The repertoire was sequenced with immunoSEQ multiplex PCR; TCRdb's copy has only in-frame clones and lacks some. Counted here are more than 60,000 clones, 93% occurring once; the ten biggest clones make up about 3%. Specimen: PBMCs. The receptors shown here come from a woman younger than 45 in good health and a related stem cell transplant donor.

The rearrangement uses TRBV15 and TRBJ1-3, with no clear D. Trimming left V 3 bases short and J 3 bases short, with 6 bases between. This CDR3 is 13 amino acids long. CDR1 is LNHNV, CDR2 YYDKDF, per germline (reference sequence). CDR3 sequence: CATSSSGGNTIYF. CDR3 nucleotides: TGTGCCACCAGCAGTTCGGGTGGAAACACCATATATTTT.

The chain uses TRBV7-2 and TRBJ2-3, with TRBD2 matching 9 bases. Germline trimming cut 4 bases from V and 4 bases from J; bases unmatched to any gene: 3. Germline V lookup: CDR1 SGHTA, CDR2 FQGNSA. The CDR3 spans 14 residues. The CDR3 coding sequence is TGTGCCAGCAGCTATCAGCGGGGGGCAGATACGCAGTATTTT. Amino acid sequence: CASSYQRGADTQYF.

The rearrangement links TRBV5-4 to TRBJ2-7, with 7 bases matching TRBD1. Germline CDR1 is SGHNT and CDR2 is YYREEE (reference sequence). The CDR3 sequence is 14 residues long. With V trimmed by 4 bases and J by 2 bases, 6 bases remained unmatched. CDR3 nucleotide sequence: TGTGCCAGCAGCCTAGACAGGGAAACCTACGAGCAGTACTTC. Protein product: CASSLDRETYEQYF.

The chain employs TRBV19 and TRBJ1-5; the D gene is possibly TRBD1 (6 bases). V was trimmed by 5 bases and J by 4 bases, leaving 12 bases between them. The germline V gene encodes CDR1 LNHDA and CDR2 SQIVND (reference sequence). The CDR3 runs to 14 residues. The CDR3, as DNA: TGTGCCAGTAGTGAAGGACAGAAGAATCAGCCCCAGCATTTT. It yields the protein CASSEGQKNQPQHF.

This clone has only one observation. J is TRBJ1-5 and V is TRBV5-6; weak D call: TRBD1 (5 bases). This CDR3 is 13 amino acids long. Germline V gene lookup returns CDR1 SGHDT and CDR2 YYEEEE. V lost 5 bases and J lost 7, with 13 bases in between. CDR3 amino acids: CASSRDQKQPQHF. Here the CDR3 DNA reads TGTGCCAGCAGTCGGGACCAAAAACAGCCCCAGCATTTT.

CDR3 in DNA: TGTGCCAGCAGCCAAGAAACGGGTAGCGCCCACAATGAGCAGTTCTTC. This encodes CASSQETGSAHNEQFF. V and J are TRBV4-2 and TRBJ2-1; D may be TRBD2 (5 bases). Germline CDR1 LGHNA, CDR2 YNFKEQ. This CDR3 has 16 amino acids. V was shortened by 0 bases and J by 5 bases, with 14 bases between the two germline ends.

V usage is TRBV28 and J usage is TRBJ1-6; no reliable D call. Germline loops: CDR1 MDHEN, CDR2 SYDVKM. The CDR3 loop spans 12 amino acids. The germline V and J ends were trimmed by 2 bases and 12 bases, with 8 bases remaining between them. CDR3 in amino acids: CASSLRLGPLHF. In DNA, the CDR3 is TGTGCCAGCAGTTTAAGACTAGGACCCCTCCACTTT.

The J gene is TRBJ1-6, the V gene TRBV6-6, with TRBD1 as a possible D gene (6 bases). Looked up from germline, CDR1 is MNHNY and CDR2 is SVGAGI (reference sequence). V lost 0 bases, J lost 10 bases, and 10 bases lay in between. The CDR3 is made up of 14 amino acids. The CDR3 loop reads CASSYSRGESPLHF. CDR3 nucleotides: TGTGCCAGCAGTTACTCGAGGGGGGAATCACCCCTCCACTTT.

CDR3 residues: CASSEGGRGATDTQYF. Written as DNA, the CDR3 is TGTGCCAGCAGTGAGGGGGGCCGGGGGGCCACAGATACGCAGTATTTT. The chain joins TRBV6-1 to TRBJ2-3; weak D call: TRBD2 (7 bases). The CDR3 is made up of 16 amino acids. V lost 3 bases, J lost 2 bases, and 15 bases lay in between. Germline V gene data show CDR1 as MNHNS and CDR2 as SASEGT.

V gene TRBV19 combines with J gene TRBJ2-5, with 9 bases aligning to TRBD2. The V and J ends lost 5 bases and 5 bases, in that order; junction bases with no gene match: 15. This CDR3 has 17 amino acids. The germline gives CDR1 LNHDA, CDR2 SQIVND (reference sequence). Here the CDR3 DNA reads TGTGCCAGTAGTTCCCGTCTTGCGCGGGGGGGCATCGAGACCCAGTACTTC. Amino acids: CASSSRLARGGIETQYF.

The rearrangement joins TRBV7-2 to TRBJ2-3; the D is unclear. Germline CDR1 reads SGHTA; CDR2 reads FQGNSA. The V end lost 4 bases, the J end lost 7 bases, and 9 bases lay between the germline ends. The CDR3 is 12 amino acids. The CDR3 bases are TGTGCCAGCAGCTCCCGGATGAATACGCAGTATTTT. It yields the protein CASSSRMNTQYF.

This sequence joins TRBV4-3 and TRBJ2-3; a weak D match, TRBD2 (5 bases). The germline V and J ends were trimmed by 0 bases and 0 bases, with 13 bases remaining between them. This CDR3 contains 17 residues. CDR1 is LGHNA and CDR2 is YSLEER in the germline V gene. The DNA of the CDR3 is TGCGCCAGCAGCCAAGACCCCCCTCGGGGTAGCACAGATACGCAGTATTTT. Translated, it gives CASSQDPPRGSTDTQYF.

The chain employs TRBV18 and TRBJ1-2; TRBD1 might be the D (5 bases). Looked up from germline, CDR1 is KGHSH and CDR2 is LQKENI. The CDR3 has 14 amino acids. The V end lost 3 bases, the J end lost 3 bases, and 11 bases lay between the germline ends. The CDR3, as DNA: TGTGCCAGCTCACCGGGGGGAGTTTACTATGGCTACACCTTC. This translates into CASSPGGVYYGYTF.

The V call is TRBV5-1, the J call TRBJ1-2; D is unresolved. Trimming removed 0 bases from V and 3 bases from J, with 12 bases in between. The CDR3 runs 15 residues. Germline values: CDR1 SGHRS, CDR2 YFSETQ. The CDR3 DNA follows: TGCGCCAGCAGCTTGGATGGATCCCCTCACTATGGCTACACCTTC. Its translation: CASSLDGSPHYGYTF. The full variable domain, its missing parts supplied by reference TRBV5-1 and TRBJ1-2, is KAGVTQTPRYLIKTRGQQVTLSCSPISGHRSVSWYQQTPGQGLQFLFEYFSETQRNKGNFPGRFSGRQFSNSRSEMNVSTLELGDSALYLCASSLDGSPHYGYTFGSGTRLTVV.

The V call is TRBV14, the J call TRBJ2-1; D assignment may be TRBD1 or TRBD2 (6 bases each). The CDR3 spans 16 residues. V lost 4 bases, J lost 0 bases, and 13 bases lay in between. Germline CDR1 reads SGHDN; CDR2 reads FVKESK. CDR3 in amino acids: CASSRLGGSSYNEQFF. CDR3 sequence (DNA): TGTGCCAGCAGCCGACTAGGGGGGAGCTCCTACAATGAGCAGTTCTTC.

This chain connects TRBV6-1 to TRBJ1-4; tentative D call: TRBD1 (5 bases). This CDR3 is 14 amino acids long. In germline, CDR1 is MNHNS, CDR2 SASEGT. V lost 4 bases, J lost 8 bases, and 14 bases lay in between. The CDR3: CASSGKGMAEKLFF. The CDR3, as DNA: TGTGCCAGCAGTGGGAAGGGGATGGCCGAAAAACTGTTTTTT.

This chain connects TRBV11-1 to TRBJ2-1; TRBD2 matches 10 bases. V lost 5 bases and J lost 8; bases outside the gene matches: 9. The CDR3 totals 15 residues. CDR1 is SGHAT, CDR2 FQDESV, per germline (reference sequence). CDR3 region: CASSRAGGPFDEQFF. The CDR3 nucleotides are TGTGCCAGCAGCCGAGCGGGGGGGCCGTTCGATGAGCAGTTCTTC.

The chain links TRBV28 to TRBJ2-3; weak D call: TRBD1 (6 bases). CDR1 MDHEN and CDR2 SYDVKM come from the germline V gene. This CDR3 has 15 amino acids. V lost 3 bases and J lost 6, with 16 bases in between. The CDR3 is CASSFFGRGGDTQYF. CDR3 nucleotides: TGTGCCAGCAGTTTTTTCGGCAGGGGTGGGGATACGCAGTATTTT. Combining the CDR3 with reference TRBV28 and TRBJ2-3 gives the whole variable domain DVKVTQSSRYLVKRTGEKVFLECVQDMDHENMFWYRQDPGLGLRLIYFSYDVKMKEKGDIPEGYSVSREKKERFSLILESASTNQTSMYLCASSFFGRGGDTQYFGPGTRLTVL.

The rearrangement joins TRBV7-9 to TRBJ2-5, with 9 bases lining up with TRBD1. Germline CDR1 SEHNR, CDR2 FQNEAQ (reference sequence). The CDR3 extends over 15 amino acids. V lost 5 bases, J lost 5 bases, and 9 bases stayed unmatched. CDR3 sequence: CASSVGQGSRETQYF. The CDR3 bases are TGTGCCAGCAGCGTAGGACAGGGGTCGAGGGAGACCCAGTACTTC.

This clone appeared once. The chain couples TRBV7-8 to TRBJ1-4, with D possibly being TRBD1 (5 bases). Germline CDR1 SGHVS, CDR2 FQNEAQ. V lost 5 bases and J 1 base, leaving 14 bases between the germline ends. The CDR3 is made up of 16 amino acids. The CDR3 nucleotides are TGTGCCAGCAGCCCAGGACCTAGGGGAACTAATGAAAAACTGTTTTTT. Its protein product is CASSPGPRGTNEKLFF.

As regards this clone: The identical CDR3 is also encoded by other nucleotide sequences in the sample. The V gene is TRBV6-5, the J gene TRBJ1-2, with a tentative D call TRBD1 (5 bases). Germline V gene sequence: CDR1 MNHEY, CDR2 SVGAGI. This CDR3 has 14 amino acids. Between the trimmed V and J ends, which lost 0 bases and 4 bases, there was a span of 9 bases. The CDR3 spells CASSYSRGSYGYTF. The DNA of the CDR3 is TGTGCCAGCAGTTACTCTCGGGGCAGCTATGGCTACACCTTC.

The chain carries TRBV28 and TRBJ2-1; 14 bases align to TRBD2. The V segment lost 5 bases and the J segment 3 bases; nucleotides outside the gene matches: 6. Germline V gives CDR1 MDHEN, CDR2 SYDVKM. The CDR3 sequence is 17 residues long. The CDR3 region has the DNA TGTGCCAGCAGTGGACTAGCGGGGGGTACTATCTACAATGAGCAGTTCTTC. Amino acids: CASSGLAGGTIYNEQFF.

The chain's CDR3 is CASSRPFQDSPLHF. In DNA, the CDR3 is TGTGCCAGCAGCCGGCCTTTCCAGGATTCACCCCTCCACTTT. The rearrangement links TRBV5-6 to TRBJ1-6; no definite D call. Trimming cost V 4 bases and J 8 bases, with 13 bases left between them. Looked up from germline, CDR1 is SGHDT and CDR2 is YYEEEE. The CDR3 covers 14 residues.